The clone carrying this TCR beta chain was counted a few times. Its antigen is unknown. The data stem from a study of T cell repertoires in cytomegalovirus infection. At the level of the study: Evidence of both CMV infection and a matching HLA type came from public TCR beta signatures. Study results and limitations: Summed frequency of shared TCR beta families picked out CMV carriers who also had the relevant HLA. CMV-specific TCR beta clonotypes restricted by HLA-C dominated the ex vivo response.

Per germline, CDR1 SQVTM and CDR2 ANQGSEA. Trimming cost V 4 bases and J 4 bases; bases outside gene matches: 5. The CDR3 is 13 amino acids. TCRdb redid the calling of the reads with MiXCR, one entry per CDR3 protein. The top ten hold roughly a sixth of the sample, which has approximately 150,000 distinct CDR3 sequences, roughly 18% seen once. This chain joins TRBV29-1 and TRBJ1-2, with 8 nucleotides matching TRBD1. The material sequenced was CD8+ T cells from PBMCs. The sequence was collected from a human donor in good health (CMV status not recorded). Some clones in this sample may be carry-over from other donors' samples. The CDR3 nucleotides read TGCAGCGTTGCCGAGACAGGGGTCTATGGCTACACCTTC. Residues: CSVAETGVYGYTF.